This T cell receptor (beta chain) emerged from a study of cytomegalovirus exposure and HLA in healthy donors. Study-wide findings and caveats: Presence/absence analysis assumed near-uniform sequencing depth across donors.

The CDR3 sequence is 14 residues long. From germline, CDR1 is MGHRA and CDR2 YSYEKL. V lost 1 base to trimming and J lost 5 bases; unmatched junction nucleotides: 4. This clone has just a few counts. Its antigen remains unidentified. This PCR relied on a set of 60 Vbeta primers and 13 Jbeta primers. Assay: immunoSEQ multiplex PCR; the TCRdb copy retains only in-frame clones and omits some. The sample includes 100,000 to 120,000 clones, over 65% of them seen just once. The receptor comes from a man aged 30 to 39 in good health and CMV-seropositive. The chain carries TRBV4-1 and TRBJ2-7; 8 bases match TRBD2. Sequencing was done on a sample of PBMCs. CDR3 region: CASSQGRGGDEQYF. For the CDR3, the DNA is TGCGCCAGCAGCCAAGGACGGGGGGGGGACGAGCAGTACTTC.